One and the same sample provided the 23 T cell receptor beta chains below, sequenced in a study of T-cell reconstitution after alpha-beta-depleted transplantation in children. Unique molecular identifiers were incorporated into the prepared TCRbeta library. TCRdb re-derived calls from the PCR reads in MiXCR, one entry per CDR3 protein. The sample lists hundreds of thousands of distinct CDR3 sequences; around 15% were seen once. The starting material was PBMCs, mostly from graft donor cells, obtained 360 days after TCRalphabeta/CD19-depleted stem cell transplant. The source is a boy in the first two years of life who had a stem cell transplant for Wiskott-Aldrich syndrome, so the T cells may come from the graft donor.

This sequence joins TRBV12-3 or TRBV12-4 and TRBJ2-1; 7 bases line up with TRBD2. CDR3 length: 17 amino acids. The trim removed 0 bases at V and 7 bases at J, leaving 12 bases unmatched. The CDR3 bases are TGTGCCAGCAGTTTAGCGCTAAGTCTAGCGGTATTGAATGAGCAGTTCTTC. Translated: CASSLALSLAVLNEQFF.

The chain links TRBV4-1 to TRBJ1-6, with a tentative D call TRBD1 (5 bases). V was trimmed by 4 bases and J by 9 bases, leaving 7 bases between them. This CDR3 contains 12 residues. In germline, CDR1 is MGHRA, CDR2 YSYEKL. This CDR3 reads CASSRQGSPLHF. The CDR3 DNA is TGCGCCAGCAGCCGTCAGGGTTCACCCCTCCACTTT.

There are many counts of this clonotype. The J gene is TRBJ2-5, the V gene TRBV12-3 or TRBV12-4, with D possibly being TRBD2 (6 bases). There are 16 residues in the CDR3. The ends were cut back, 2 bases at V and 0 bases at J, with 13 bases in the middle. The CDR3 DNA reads TGTGCCAGCAGTTTATTGGCGGGAATTCACCAAGAGACCCAGTACTTC. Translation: CASSLLAGIHQETQYF.

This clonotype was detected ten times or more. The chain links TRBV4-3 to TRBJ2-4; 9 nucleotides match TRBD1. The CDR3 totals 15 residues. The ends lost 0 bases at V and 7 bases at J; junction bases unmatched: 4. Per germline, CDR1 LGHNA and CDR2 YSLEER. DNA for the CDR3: TGCGCCAGCAGCCAAGACGGGACAGGGCATAACATTCAGTACTTC. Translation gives CASSQDGTGHNIQYF.

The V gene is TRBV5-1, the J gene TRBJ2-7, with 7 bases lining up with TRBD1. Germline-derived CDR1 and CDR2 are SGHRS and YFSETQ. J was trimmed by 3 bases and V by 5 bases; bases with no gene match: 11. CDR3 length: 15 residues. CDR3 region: CASRPGTGAGYEQYF. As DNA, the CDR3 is TGCGCCAGCAGACCTGGTACAGGGGCCGGCTACGAGCAGTACTTC.

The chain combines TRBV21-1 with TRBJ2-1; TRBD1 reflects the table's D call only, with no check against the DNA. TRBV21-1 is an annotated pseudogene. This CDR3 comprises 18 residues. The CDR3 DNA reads TGTGCCAGCAGCAAAGTTAAGGGACAGGGGGCCCACTACAATGAGCAGTTCTTC. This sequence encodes CASSKVKGQGAHYNEQFF.

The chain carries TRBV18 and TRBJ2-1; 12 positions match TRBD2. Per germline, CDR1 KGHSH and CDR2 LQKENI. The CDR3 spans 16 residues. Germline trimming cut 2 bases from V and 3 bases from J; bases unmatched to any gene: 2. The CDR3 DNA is TGTGCCAGCTCACCATTGGGACTAGCGGGCTACAATGAGCAGTTCTTC. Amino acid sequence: CASSPLGLAGYNEQFF.

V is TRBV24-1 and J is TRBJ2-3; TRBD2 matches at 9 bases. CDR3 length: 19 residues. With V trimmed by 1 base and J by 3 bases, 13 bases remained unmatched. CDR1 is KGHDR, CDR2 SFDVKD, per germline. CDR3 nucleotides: TGTGCCACCAGTGATTTTACCGGGACTAGCACCAAGATGACAGATACGCAGTATTTT. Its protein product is CATSDFTGTSTKMTDTQYF.

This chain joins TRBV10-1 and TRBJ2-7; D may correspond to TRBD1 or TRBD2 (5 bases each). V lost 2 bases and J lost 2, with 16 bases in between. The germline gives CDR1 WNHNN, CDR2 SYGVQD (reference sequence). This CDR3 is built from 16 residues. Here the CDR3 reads CASSERPGTATYEQYF. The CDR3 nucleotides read TGCGCCAGCAGTGAGAGACCCGGGACCGCTACCTACGAGCAGTACTTC.

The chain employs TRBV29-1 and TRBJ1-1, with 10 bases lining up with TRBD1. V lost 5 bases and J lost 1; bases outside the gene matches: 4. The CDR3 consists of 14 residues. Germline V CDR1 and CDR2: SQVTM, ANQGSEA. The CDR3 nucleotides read TGCAGCGTTCCCCGGGACAGGGGGAACACTGAAGCTTTCTTT. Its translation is CSVPRDRGNTEAFF.

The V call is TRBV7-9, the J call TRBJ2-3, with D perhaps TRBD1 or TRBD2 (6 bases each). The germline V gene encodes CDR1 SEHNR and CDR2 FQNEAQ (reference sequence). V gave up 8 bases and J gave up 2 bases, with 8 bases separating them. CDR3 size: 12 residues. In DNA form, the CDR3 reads TGTGCCAGCGGGGGGCCCACAGATACGCAGTATTTT. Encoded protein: CASGGPTDTQYF.

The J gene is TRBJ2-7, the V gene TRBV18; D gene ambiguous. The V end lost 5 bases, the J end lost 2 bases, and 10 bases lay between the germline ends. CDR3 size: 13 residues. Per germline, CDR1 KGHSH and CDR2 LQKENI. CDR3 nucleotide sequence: TGTGCCAGCTCAGCCACTTCTACCTACGAGCAGTACTTC. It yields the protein CASSATSTYEQYF.

The CDR3 loop is CASSDNATRERGAEDTQYF. The CDR3 nucleotides are TGTGCCAGCAGTGACAATGCTACCCGCGAGCGGGGGGCCGAGGATACGCAGTATTTT. The chain employs TRBV6-4 and TRBJ2-3, with 9 bases lining up with TRBD2. The CDR3 has 19 amino acids. J was trimmed by 6 bases and V by 2 bases; bases with no gene match: 18. CDR1 and CDR2 (germline): MRHNA, SNTAGT.

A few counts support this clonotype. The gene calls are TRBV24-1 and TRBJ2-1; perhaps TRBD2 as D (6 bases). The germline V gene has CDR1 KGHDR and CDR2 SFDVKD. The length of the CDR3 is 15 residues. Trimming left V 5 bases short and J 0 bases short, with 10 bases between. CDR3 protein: CATSVSGSSYNEQFF. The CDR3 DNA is TGTGCCACCAGTGTCTCCGGGAGCTCCTACAATGAGCAGTTCTTC.

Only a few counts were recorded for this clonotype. The chain's CDR3 is CSARMRPMNTEAFF. CDR3 coding DNA: TGCAGCGCCCGCATGAGGCCTATGAACACTGAAGCTTTCTTT. The chain combines TRBV29-1 with TRBJ1-1, with D hard to call. V was shortened by 7 bases and J by 0 bases, with 15 bases between the two germline ends. CDR3 length: 14 amino acids. Germline CDR1 and CDR2: SQVTM and ANQGSEA.

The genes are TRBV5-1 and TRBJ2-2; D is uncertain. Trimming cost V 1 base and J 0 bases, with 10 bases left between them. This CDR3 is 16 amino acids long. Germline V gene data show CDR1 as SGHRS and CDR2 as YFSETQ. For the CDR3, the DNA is TGCGCCAGCAGCTTGAATTTTGCCGCGAACACCGGGGAGCTGTTTTTT. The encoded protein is CASSLNFAANTGELFF.

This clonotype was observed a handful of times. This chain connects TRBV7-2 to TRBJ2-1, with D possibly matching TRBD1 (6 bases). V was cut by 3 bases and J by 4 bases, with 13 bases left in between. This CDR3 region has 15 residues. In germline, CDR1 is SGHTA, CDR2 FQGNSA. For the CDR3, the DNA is TGTGCCAGCAGCTTCGGGACATCTCGGTACAATGAGCAGTTCTTC. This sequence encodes CASSFGTSRYNEQFF.

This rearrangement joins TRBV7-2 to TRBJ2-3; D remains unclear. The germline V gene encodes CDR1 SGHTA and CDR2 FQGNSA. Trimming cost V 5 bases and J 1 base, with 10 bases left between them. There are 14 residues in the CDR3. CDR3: CASSPYPGTDTQYF. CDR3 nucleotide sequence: TGTGCCAGCAGCCCATACCCAGGCACAGATACGCAGTATTTT.

The CDR3 nucleotides are TGCGCCAGCAATCAAGACAGGAGTCCCTACGAGCAGTACTTC. Translated: CASNQDRSPYEQYF. V usage is TRBV5-1 and J usage is TRBJ2-7; D perhaps matches TRBD1 (6 bases). The germline V gene encodes CDR1 SGHRS and CDR2 YFSETQ. Trimming left V 6 bases short and J 2 bases short, with 15 bases between. The CDR3 runs to 14 residues.

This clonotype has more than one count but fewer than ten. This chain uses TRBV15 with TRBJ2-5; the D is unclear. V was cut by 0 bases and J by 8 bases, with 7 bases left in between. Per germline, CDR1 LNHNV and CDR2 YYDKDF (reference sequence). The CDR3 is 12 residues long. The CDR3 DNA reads TGTGCCACCAGCAGAGAGTGGGCAACCCAGTACTTC. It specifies CATSREWATQYF. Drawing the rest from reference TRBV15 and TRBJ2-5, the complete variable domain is DAMVIQNPRYQVTQFGKPVTLSCSQTLNHNVMYWYQQKSSQAPKLLFHYYDKDFNNEADTPDNFQSRRPNTSFCFLDIRSPGLGDTAMYLCATSREWATQYFGPGTRLLVL.

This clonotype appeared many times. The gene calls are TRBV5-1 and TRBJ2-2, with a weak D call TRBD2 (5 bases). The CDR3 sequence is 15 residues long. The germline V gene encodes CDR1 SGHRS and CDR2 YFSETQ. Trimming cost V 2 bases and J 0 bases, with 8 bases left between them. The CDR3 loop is CASSFSGSNTGELFF. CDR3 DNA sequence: TGCGCCAGCAGCTTCTCGGGGTCGAACACCGGGGAGCTGTTTTTT.

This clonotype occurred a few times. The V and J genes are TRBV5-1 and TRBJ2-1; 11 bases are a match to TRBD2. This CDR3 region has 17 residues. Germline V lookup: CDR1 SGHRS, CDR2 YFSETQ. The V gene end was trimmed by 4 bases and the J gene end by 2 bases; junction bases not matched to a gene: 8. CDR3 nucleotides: TGCGCCAGCAGCCACCGACGTAGCGGGGGGGCCTACAATGAGCAGTTCTTC. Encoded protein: CASSHRRSGGAYNEQFF.

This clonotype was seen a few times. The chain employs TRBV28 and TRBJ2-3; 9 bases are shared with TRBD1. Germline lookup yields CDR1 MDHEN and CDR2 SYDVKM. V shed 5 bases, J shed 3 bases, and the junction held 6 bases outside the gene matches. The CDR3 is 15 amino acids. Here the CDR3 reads CASSPGTGYTDTQYF. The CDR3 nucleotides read TGTGCCAGCAGTCCCGGGACAGGGTATACAGATACGCAGTATTTT.